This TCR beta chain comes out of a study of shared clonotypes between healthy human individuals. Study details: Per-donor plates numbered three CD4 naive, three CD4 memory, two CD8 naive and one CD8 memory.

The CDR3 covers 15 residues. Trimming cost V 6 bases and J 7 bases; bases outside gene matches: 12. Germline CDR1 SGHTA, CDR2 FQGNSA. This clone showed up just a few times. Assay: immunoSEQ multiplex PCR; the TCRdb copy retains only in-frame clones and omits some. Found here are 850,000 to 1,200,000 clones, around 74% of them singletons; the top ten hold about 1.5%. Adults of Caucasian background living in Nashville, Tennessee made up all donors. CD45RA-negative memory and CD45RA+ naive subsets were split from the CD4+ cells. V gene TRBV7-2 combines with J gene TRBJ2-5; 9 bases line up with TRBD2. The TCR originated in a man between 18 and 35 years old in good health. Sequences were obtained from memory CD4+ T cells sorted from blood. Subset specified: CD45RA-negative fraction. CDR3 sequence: CASRAPGLASRTQYF. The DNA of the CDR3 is TGTGCCAGCAGGGCACCGGGACTAGCATCGAGGACCCAGTACTTC.